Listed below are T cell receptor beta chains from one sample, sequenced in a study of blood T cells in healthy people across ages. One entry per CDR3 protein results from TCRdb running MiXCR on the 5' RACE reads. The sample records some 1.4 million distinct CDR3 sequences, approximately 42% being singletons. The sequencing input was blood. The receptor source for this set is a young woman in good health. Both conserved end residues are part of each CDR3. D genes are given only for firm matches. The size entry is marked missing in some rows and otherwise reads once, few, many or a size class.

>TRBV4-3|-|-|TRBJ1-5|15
TGCGCCAGCAGCCATACCACGGGGGGGCTTCAGCCCCAGCATTTT
CASSHTTGGLQPQHF
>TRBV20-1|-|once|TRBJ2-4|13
TGCAGTGTCTTGGAGCTAGCCAAAAACATTCAGTACTTC
CSVLELAKNIQYF
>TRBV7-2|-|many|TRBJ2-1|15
TGTGCCAGCAGCTTAGCGGGGCCCTCCTACAATGAGCAGTTCTTC
CASSLAGPSYNEQFF
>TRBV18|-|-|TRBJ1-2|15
TGTGCCAGCTCACCAGGAAGGGGGGCTAACTATGGCTACACCTTC
CASSPGRGANYGYTF
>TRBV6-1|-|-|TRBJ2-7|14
TGTGCCAGCAGTAGGGCAGGAGATATCTACGAGCAGTACTTC
CASSRAGDIYEQYF
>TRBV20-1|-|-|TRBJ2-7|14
TGCAGTGCTAGAGACCCCCTTAGCCCCTACGAGCAGTACTTC
CSARDPLSPYEQYF
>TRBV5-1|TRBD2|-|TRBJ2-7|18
TGCGCCAGCAGCTTGGGCCCCTTTAGTAGCGGGAGTATCTACGAGCAGTACTTC
CASSLGPFSSGSIYEQYF
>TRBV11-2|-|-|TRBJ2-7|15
TGTGCCAGCAACAGAGGAGGGCGGAGCTCCTACGAGCAGTACTTC
CASNRGGRSSYEQYF
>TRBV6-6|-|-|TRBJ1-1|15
TGTGCCAGCAGTTACTCGGCCTCGGGGTACACTGAAGCTTTCTTT
CASSYSASGYTEAFF
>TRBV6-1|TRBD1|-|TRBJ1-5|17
TGTGCCAGCAGACCGTGGACAGGGTTAAGTGGCAATCAGCCCCAGCATTTT
CASRPWTGLSGNQPQHF
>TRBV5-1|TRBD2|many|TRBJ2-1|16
TGCGCCAGCAGCTTCACCGGGACTAGCGGATACAATGAGCAGTTCTTC
CASSFTGTSGYNEQFF
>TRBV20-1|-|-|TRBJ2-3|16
TGCAGTGCTAGAGATATAATAGCGCCCAGCACAGATACGCAGTATTTT
CSARDIIAPSTDTQYF
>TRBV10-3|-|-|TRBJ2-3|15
TGTGCCATCAGTGAGAGCGGATCCAGCACAGATACGCAGTATTTT
CAISESGSSTDTQYF
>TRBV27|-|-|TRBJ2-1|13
TGTGCCAGCAGTTTGGGCCTTCGGGGCGAGCAGTTCTTC
CASSLGLRGEQFF
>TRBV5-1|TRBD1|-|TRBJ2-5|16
TGCGCCAGCAGCTTGGCCGGGACAGTAGCCAAAGAGACCCAGTACTTC
CASSLAGTVAKETQYF
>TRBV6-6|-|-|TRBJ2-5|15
TGTGCCAGCACCTTGGGGGGGGCTAGTCGCGAGACCCAGTACTTC
CASTLGGASRETQYF
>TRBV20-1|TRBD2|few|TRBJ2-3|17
TGCAGTGCTAGAGATTCAGGACTAGCGGGCCCCGGGTATACGCAGTATTTT
CSARDSGLAGPGYTQYF
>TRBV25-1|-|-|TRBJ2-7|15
TGTGCCAGCAGGGTGGTTGATGGGCTATCCTACGAGCAGTACTTC
CASRVVDGLSYEQYF
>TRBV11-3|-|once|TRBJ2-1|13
TGTGCCAGCAGCCCCCAGGGCCAAAGTGAGCAGTTCTTC
CASSPQGQSEQFF
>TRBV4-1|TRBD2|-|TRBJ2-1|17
TGCGCCAGCAGCCTAACGGGACTAGCGGGGGACTTGAATGAGCAGTTCTTC
CASSLTGLAGDLNEQFF
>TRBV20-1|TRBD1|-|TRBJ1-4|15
TGCAGTGCCCGCCCGGGGGACAGGGGTTTCGAAAAACTGTTTTTT
CSARPGDRGFEKLFF
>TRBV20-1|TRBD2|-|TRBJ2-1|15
TGCAGTGCTAGTCACGAAGGACTAGCGGGGGTTGAGCAGTTCTTC
CSASHEGLAGVEQFF
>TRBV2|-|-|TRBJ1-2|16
TGTGCCAGCAGTGAAGAAACAGGACGCCCCACCTATGGCTACACCTTC
CASSEETGRPTYGYTF
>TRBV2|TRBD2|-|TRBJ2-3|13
TGTGCCAGTCCTAGCGGGATGGAAGATACGCAGTATTTT
CASPSGMEDTQYF
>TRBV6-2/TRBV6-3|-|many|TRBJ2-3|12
TGTGCCAGCAGTTCCGGCACAGATACGCAGTATTTT
CASSSGTDTQYF
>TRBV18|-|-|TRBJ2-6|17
TGTGCCAGCTCATCTTCAGGGCTCCTCTCAGGGGCCAACGTCCTGACTTTC
CASSSSGLLSGANVLTF
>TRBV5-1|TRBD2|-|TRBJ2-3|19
TGCGCCAGCAGCTTGGTGGGGACTAGCGGGGGCCTACGCACAGATACGCAGTATTTT
CASSLVGTSGGLRTDTQYF
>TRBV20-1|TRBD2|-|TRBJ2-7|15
TGCAGTGCCCCCCCCGGACTAGCGGGATCACGCGAGCAGTACTTC
CSAPPGLAGSREQYF
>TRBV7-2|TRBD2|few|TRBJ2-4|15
TGTGCCAGCAGCCCCAGCGGGAAGGGTCGAAACATTCAGTACTTC
CASSPSGKGRNIQYF
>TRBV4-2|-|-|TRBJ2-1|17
TGTGCCAGCAGCCAAGATATGTTTGGAGATCGGGGCAATGAGCAGTTCTTC
CASSQDMFGDRGNEQFF
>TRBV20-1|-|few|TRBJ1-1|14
TGCAGTGCTAGCGGCGGTAGAGCGAACACTGAAGCTTTCTTT
CSASGGRANTEAFF
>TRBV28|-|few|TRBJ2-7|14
TGTGCCAGCACCCAACCCGCAGGGTCCTACGAGCAGTACTTC
CASTQPAGSYEQYF
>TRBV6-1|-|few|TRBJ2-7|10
TGTGCCAGCGCTACCTACGAGCAGTACTTC
CASATYEQYF
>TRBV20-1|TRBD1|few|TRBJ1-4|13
TGCAGTGCACTGGACAGGGTAGGGGAAAAACTGTTTTTT
CSALDRVGEKLFF
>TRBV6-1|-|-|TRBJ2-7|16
TGTGCCAGCAGTGAAGGATTGGCAGTAATCCCCTACGAGCAGTACTTC
CASSEGLAVIPYEQYF
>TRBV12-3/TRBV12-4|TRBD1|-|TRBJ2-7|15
TGTGCCAGCAGTCCAAGACAGGGGGGGTTGGATGAGCAGTACTTC
CASSPRQGGLDEQYF
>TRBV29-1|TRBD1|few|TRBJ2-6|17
TGCAGCGTTCCCGGGACAGGGGACCGCTCTGGGGCCAACGTCCTGACTTTC
CSVPGTGDRSGANVLTF
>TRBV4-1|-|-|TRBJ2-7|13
TGCGCCAGCAGCCGAACTGAGTCCTACGAGCAGTACTTC
CASSRTESYEQYF
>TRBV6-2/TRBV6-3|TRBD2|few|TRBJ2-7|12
TGTGCCAGCAGTCGCCTAGCGGCCGAGCAGTACTTC
CASSRLAAEQYF
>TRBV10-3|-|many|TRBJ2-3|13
TGTGCCATCAAAGGTGGGGCGGGGAATACGCAGTATTTT
CAIKGGAGNTQYF
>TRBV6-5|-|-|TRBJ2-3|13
TGTGCCAGCAGTTATTTGTCGGCAGATACGCAGTATTTT
CASSYLSADTQYF
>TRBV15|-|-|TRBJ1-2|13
TGTGCCACCAGCAGGGACCCCACAGGGGGCTACACCTTC
CATSRDPTGGYTF
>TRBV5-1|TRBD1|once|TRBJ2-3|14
TGCGCCGGCAGGAGGGGACAGGGTACAGATACGCAGTATTTT
CAGRRGQGTDTQYF
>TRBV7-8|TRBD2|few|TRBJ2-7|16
TGTGCCAGCAGCTTAGCGCAGGCTAGCGGGTCCTACGAGCAGTACTTC
CASSLAQASGSYEQYF
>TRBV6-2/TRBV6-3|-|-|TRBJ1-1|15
TGTGCCAGCAGTTTCAACGGGGCCGTAAACACTGAAGCTTTCTTT
CASSFNGAVNTEAFF
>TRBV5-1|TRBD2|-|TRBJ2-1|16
TGCGCCAGCAGCCCAAGTGTTGGGACTAGCGTCAATGAGCAGTTCTTC
CASSPSVGTSVNEQFF
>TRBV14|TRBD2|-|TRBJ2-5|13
TGTGCCAGCAGAACTAGCGAACAAGAGACCCAGTACTTC
CASRTSEQETQYF